One T cell receptor (beta chain) is described in this entry. The sample belongs to a study of T cell changes during pregnancy in multiple sclerosis. This CDR3 has 13 amino acids. V was shortened by 3 bases and J by 6 bases, with 11 bases between the two germline ends. Looked up from germline, CDR1 is MNHEY and CDR2 is SMNVEV (reference sequence). The protocol was immunoSEQ multiplex PCR, while the TCRdb copy is restricted to in-frame clones and leaves out a portion. The data show tens of thousands of clones, with around 90% seen just once and around 3.5% held by the top ten. The chain combines TRBV27 with TRBJ1-2; tentative D call: TRBD1 (6 bases). This sample comprised peripheral blood, obtained after pregnancy. The source is a female donor in good health, enrolled as a control in a pregnancy study. The CDR3 reads CASSLGRGNGYTF. CDR3 nucleotide sequence: TGTGCCAGCAGTTTGGGTAGGGGGAATGGCTACACCTTC.